This entry features one T cell receptor beta chain sequence. Sequencing used immunoSEQ multiplex PCR; TCRdb keeps in-frame clones, though not all of them. The repertoire holds about 64,000 clones, 70% to 90% seen once, with around 1.2% in the top ten. The record originates from a study of blood T cell repertoires in COVID-19. Germline V gene sequence: CDR1 MNHEY, CDR2 SVGAGI. CDR3 length: 16 residues. J lost 4 bases, V lost 4 bases, and 11 bases had no gene match. Specimen: peripheral blood. The TCR sequence derives from a middle-aged man with acute or convalescent COVID-19. The chain links TRBV6-5 to TRBJ2-7, with TRBD1 matching 9 bases. The CDR3 coding sequence is TGTGCCAGCAGTTCTCCCTGGACAGGGGATATGTACGAGCAGTACTTC. Protein sequence: CASSSPWTGDMYEQYF.